One sample yielded the 28 T cell receptor beta chains listed below, sequenced in a study of CD8 T cells in Susac syndrome. RNA totalling about 0.45 to 1 ug underwent reverse transcription with random hexamers. One entry per CDR3 protein, called by TCRdb with MiXCR from the immunoSEQ multiplex PCR reads. The sample lists around 85,000 distinct CDR3 sequences; around 95% were seen once. The sequencing input was CD8+ T cells from PBMCs. Receptor source: a human donor with Susac syndrome.

This sequence joins TRBV27 and TRBJ2-7; D is undetermined. The CDR3 has 14 amino acids. V lost 6 bases, J lost 2 bases, and 14 bases lay in between. Germline V CDR1 and CDR2: MNHEY, SMNVEV (reference sequence). CDR3 region: CASSPAATPYEQYF. For the CDR3, the DNA is TGTGCCAGCAGCCCAGCTGCGACACCCTACGAGCAGTACTTC.

This chain joins TRBV27 and TRBJ2-7; 10 bases align to TRBD2. Trimming cost V 4 bases and J 6 bases; bases outside gene matches: 9. The CDR3 is 15 residues long. CDR1 is MNHEY and CDR2 is SMNVEV in the germline V gene (reference sequence). CDR3 region: CASSWLAGAESEQYF. In DNA form, the CDR3 reads TGTGCCAGCAGTTGGCTAGCGGGAGCCGAAAGCGAGCAGTACTTC.

The gene calls are TRBV9 and TRBJ2-2, with TRBD2 as a possible D gene (5 bases). Between the trimmed V and J ends, which lost 1 base and 0 bases, there was a span of 10 bases. CDR3 length equals 16 residues. Per germline, CDR1 SGDLS and CDR2 YYNGEE. CDR3 protein: CASSVSSGTNTGELFF. The CDR3 DNA reads as TGTGCCAGCAGCGTAAGTTCCGGGACGAACACCGGGGAGCTGTTTTTT.

The V call is TRBV19, the J call TRBJ2-1; 12 bases align to TRBD2. The V gene's germline CDR1 is LNHDA and CDR2 SQIVND (reference sequence). V shed 9 bases, J shed 0 bases, and the junction held 3 bases outside the gene matches. The CDR3 runs 15 residues. The CDR3 protein is CASTTSGSSYNEQFF. As DNA, the CDR3 is TGTGCCAGCACGACTAGCGGGAGCTCCTACAATGAGCAGTTCTTC.

V is TRBV13 and J is TRBJ2-5; TRBD1 is a possible D gene (6 bases). Germline V gives CDR1 PRHDT, CDR2 FYEKMQ (reference sequence). V was pared by 5 bases and J by 3 bases, with 10 bases between. The CDR3 has 13 amino acids. The CDR3 loop is CASSPGQKETQYF. CDR3 bases: TGTGCCAGCAGCCCAGGACAGAAAGAGACCCAGTACTTC.

The chain links TRBV7-6 to TRBJ2-1; no definite D call. V shed 2 bases and J shed 7 bases, with 12 bases lying between them. From germline, CDR1 is SGHVS and CDR2 FNYEAQ. The CDR3 has 14 residues. The CDR3 sequence is CASSLSRGRNEQFF. The CDR3 DNA is TGTGCCAGCAGCTTAAGTAGAGGCCGAAATGAGCAGTTCTTC.

This chain connects TRBV7-9 to TRBJ2-1; 10 nucleotides align to TRBD2. Germline CDR1 and CDR2: SEHNR and FQNEAQ (reference sequence). CDR3 size: 16 residues. The junction had 10 bases not matched to a gene; V was cut back by 7 bases and J by 4 bases. This CDR3 reads CASTTLEAGGYNEQFF. Here the CDR3 DNA reads TGTGCCAGCACCACTCTAGAAGCGGGAGGGTACAATGAGCAGTTCTTC.

This clonotype appeared a single time. The chain has TRBV13 and TRBJ2-4, with 12 bases aligning to TRBD2. There are 16 residues in the CDR3. V gave up 0 bases and J gave up 9 bases; unmatched junction bases: 6. CDR1 PRHDT and CDR2 FYEKMQ come from the germline V gene (reference sequence). The CDR3 coding sequence is TGTGCCAGCAGCTTAGGTACTAGCGGGAGGAACAGCATTCAGTACTTC. The encoded protein is CASSLGTSGRNSIQYF.

The CDR3 DNA sequence: TGTGCCAGCAGCCATTTTCAGGGGGGACAAGAGACCCAGTACTTC. This translates into CASSHFQGGQETQYF. The gene calls are TRBV14 and TRBJ2-5; a possible D gene is TRBD1 (7 bases). The CDR3 is made up of 15 amino acids. The ends were cut back, 3 bases at V and 2 bases at J, with 13 bases in the middle. In germline, CDR1 is SGHDN, CDR2 FVKESK.

V and J are TRBV27 and TRBJ2-1; 9 bases agree with TRBD2. Losses at the gene ends were 8 bases for V and 8 bases for J; bases not matched to a gene: 16. Per the germline V gene, CDR1 is MNHEY and CDR2 is SMNVEV (reference sequence). The CDR3 runs 16 residues. The CDR3 DNA reads TGTGCCAGCCTACCTGGGGGCGGGAGGGGGGGCGATGAGCAGTTCTTC. Protein sequence: CASLPGGGRGGDEQFF.

The CDR3 nucleotides are TGTGCCTGGAGTGCCCCCGAAATAACGCAGTATTTT. Amino acid sequence: CAWSAPEITQYF. The chain uses TRBV30 and TRBJ2-3, with D unresolved. V gave up 1 base and J gave up 9 bases, with 11 bases separating them. Germline CDR1 reads GTSNPN; CDR2 reads SVGIG (reference sequence). The CDR3 is 12 residues long.

This chain joins TRBV29-1 and TRBJ2-7, with D possibly being TRBD1 (6 bases). CDR1 is SQVTM and CDR2 is ANQGSEA in the germline V gene. The CDR3 totals 14 residues. V shed 7 bases and J shed 1 base, with 17 bases lying between them. The CDR3 DNA reads as TGCAGCGCCTATCCGGGACATAATTCCTACGAGCAGTACTTC. Translation: CSAYPGHNSYEQYF.

The chain links TRBV29-1 to TRBJ1-2; TRBD1 agrees at 10 bases. The germline CDR1 and CDR2 sequences are SQVTM and ANQGSEA. This CDR3 is built from 13 residues. V was pared by 5 bases and J by 6 bases, with 6 bases of the junction left unmatched. CDR3 residues: CSVMGQGLDGYTF. The CDR3 DNA sequence: TGCAGCGTTATGGGACAGGGGTTGGATGGCTACACCTTC.

The count of this clonotype is one. CDR3: CSVGDIWPQHF. As DNA, the CDR3 is TGCAGCGTTGGGGACATTTGGCCCCAGCATTTT. The chain combines TRBV29-1 with TRBJ1-5; D possibly corresponds to TRBD1 (6 bases). Germline V lookup: CDR1 SQVTM, CDR2 ANQGSEA. CDR3 length equals 11 residues. V was shortened by 4 bases and J by 9 bases, with 10 bases between the two germline ends.

The chain combines TRBV9 with TRBJ2-2, with D perhaps matching TRBD2 (6 bases). The V end was cut by 6 bases, the J end by 0 bases, with 15 bases between. The CDR3 sequence is 16 residues long. The V gene's germline CDR1 is SGDLS and CDR2 YYNGEE. DNA for the CDR3: TGTGCCAGCACATTGGATCTAGCGACGAACACCGGGGAGCTGTTTTTT. This gives the protein CASTLDLATNTGELFF.

The rearrangement uses TRBV6-8 and TRBJ2-1; D not certain. This CDR3 region has 15 residues. V was cut by 1 base and J by 1 base, with 8 bases left in between. CDR1 MNHGY and CDR2 SAAAGT come from the germline V gene. CDR3: CASSYYEASYNEQFF. CDR3 nucleotide sequence: TGTGCCAGCAGTTACTACGAAGCATCCTACAATGAGCAGTTCTTC.

J is TRBJ1-1 and V is TRBV5-1, with D maybe TRBD1 (5 bases). Germline CDR1 SGHRS, CDR2 YFSETQ. V was pared by 3 bases and J by 2 bases, with 8 bases between. The CDR3 totals 13 residues. The chain's CDR3 is CASSWGGNTEAFF. In DNA, the CDR3 is TGCGCCAGCAGCTGGGGGGGTAACACTGAAGCTTTCTTT.

The V gene is TRBV7-9, the J gene TRBJ2-1; 11 bases line up with TRBD2. The J segment lost 7 bases and the V segment lost 8 bases, leaving 7 bases of the junction unmatched. This CDR3 comprises 14 residues. Germline CDR1 reads SEHNR; CDR2 reads FQNEAQ (reference sequence). CDR3 DNA sequence: TGTGCCAGCTTATCAGGACTAGCGGGTAATGAGCAGTTCTTC. Translation gives CASLSGLAGNEQFF.

The genes are TRBV5-6 and TRBJ2-7; 8 bases map to TRBD1. Germline values: CDR1 SGHDT, CDR2 YYEEEE. Trimming removed 2 bases from V and 3 bases from J; junction bases left unmatched: 4. This CDR3 is 14 amino acids long. CDR3 sequence reads: CASSFGTGFYEQYF. As DNA, the CDR3 is TGTGCCAGCAGCTTCGGGACAGGCTTCTACGAGCAGTACTTC.

This sequence joins TRBV4-2 and TRBJ2-1, with TRBD2 matching over 14 bases. Germline V gene sequence: CDR1 LGHNA, CDR2 YNFKEQ. V shed 5 bases, J shed 5 bases, and the junction held 5 bases outside the gene matches. CDR3 length: 16 residues. The CDR3 reads CASSVRLAGGDNEQFF. The CDR3 DNA reads TGTGCCAGCAGCGTACGACTAGCGGGAGGGGACAATGAGCAGTTCTTC.

V gene TRBV7-9 combines with J gene TRBJ1-5; no reliable D call. Germline CDR1 SEHNR, CDR2 FQNEAQ (reference sequence). The CDR3 extends over 14 amino acids. Trimming cost V 5 bases and J 1 base, with 9 bases left between them. The CDR3 sequence: CASSPRWSNQPQHF. CDR3 coding DNA: TGTGCCAGCAGCCCTCGTTGGAGCAATCAGCCCCAGCATTTT. The variable domain in full, with the rest retrieved from reference TRBV7-9 and TRBJ1-5, is DTGVSQNPRHKITKRGQNVTFRCDPISEHNRLYWYRQTLGQGPEFLTYFQNEAQLEKSRLLSDRFSAERPKGSFSTLEIQRTEQGDSAMYLCASSPRWSNQPQHFGDGTRLSIL.

This chain links TRBV6-2 or TRBV6-3 with TRBJ2-5; D is ambiguous. The CDR3 contains 11 residues. Deletions cut 2 bases from V and 9 bases from J, with 7 bases between. Germline values: CDR1 MNHEY, CDR2 SVGEGT. In DNA form, the CDR3 reads TGTGCCAGCAGTTACCCGGACGCCCAGTACTTC. This encodes CASSYPDAQYF.

The CDR3 nucleotides are TGTGCCAGCAGTCCTCTGGCGGACCAAGAGACCCAGTACTTC. Protein product: CASSPLADQETQYF. The chain is built from TRBV27 and TRBJ2-5; D call uncertain. The CDR3 loop spans 14 amino acids. Germline V gene lookup returns CDR1 MNHEY and CDR2 SMNVEV (reference sequence). Trimming took off 5 bases at V and 0 bases at J, with 10 bases between the two ends.

The chain has TRBV21-1 and TRBJ1-1; the table's D call of TRBD1 was not tested on the DNA. TRBV21-1 is marked as a pseudogene. The CDR3 spans 14 residues. The CDR3 DNA sequence: TGTGCCAGCAGCAAAGTGGGGGAAGACACTGAAGCTTTCTTT. This codes for CASSKVGEDTEAFF.

This clonotype was counted once. This chain joins TRBV3-1 and TRBJ2-5, with TRBD2 matching 7 bases. V lost 6 bases and J lost 2; bases outside the gene matches: 6. The CDR3 extends over 14 amino acids. The germline gives CDR1 LGHDT, CDR2 YNNKEL (reference sequence). This CDR3 reads CASRDQGGQETQYF. CDR3 nucleotides: TGTGCCAGCAGGGACCAGGGAGGGCAAGAGACCCAGTACTTC.

The genes are TRBV6-1 and TRBJ1-5; D not resolved. In germline, CDR1 is MNHNS, CDR2 SASEGT. CDR3 length equals 14 residues. V lost 3 bases and J 1 base, leaving 7 bases between the germline ends. The CDR3 DNA is TGTGCCAGCAGTGAGTTAGGCAGCAATCAGCCCCAGCATTTT. It yields the protein CASSELGSNQPQHF.

The chain uses TRBV5-1 and TRBJ2-7; D gene ambiguous. Trimming took off 0 bases at V and 6 bases at J, with 4 bases between the two ends. Germline values: CDR1 SGHRS, CDR2 YFSETQ. CDR3 length: 11 residues. For the CDR3, the DNA is TGCGCCAGCAGCTTGGTAGGCGAGCAGTACTTC. This sequence encodes CASSLVGEQYF.

V usage is TRBV12-3 or TRBV12-4 and J usage is TRBJ2-1; TRBD1 might be the D (7 bases). Trimming cost V 2 bases and J 7 bases, with 12 bases left between them. This CDR3 region has 14 residues. CDR3: CASSLQGGLNEQFF. In DNA, the CDR3 is TGTGCCAGCAGTTTACAGGGGGGTTTGAATGAGCAGTTCTTC.